This TCR beta chain was sequenced during a study of shared clonotypes between healthy human individuals. This CDR3 spans 14 amino acids. The V gene's germline CDR1 is SGHRS and CDR2 YFSETQ. V was pared by 4 bases and J by 1 base, with 11 bases between. Splitting of CD4+ cells produced CD45RA+ naive and CD45RA-negative memory subsets. The deep-level immunoSEQ assay was used. The protocol was immunoSEQ multiplex PCR, while the TCRdb copy is restricted to in-frame clones and leaves out a portion. The table has about 2.4 million clones, around 94% seen once. The source material was naive CD4+ T cells sorted from blood. Subset here: CD45RA+ positively selected. This chain uses TRBV5-1 with TRBJ1-1; perhaps TRBD1 as D (6 bases). This receptor was identified in a man in his late teens or twenties in good health. The CDR3 nucleotides read TGCGCCAGCAGCGCCAGGGGTAGGAACACTGAAGCTTTCTTT. This gives the protein CASSARGRNTEAFF.